A selection of T cell receptor beta chains follows, all from one sample in a study of blood T cell repertoires in COVID-19. Measured with immunoSEQ multiplex PCR; TCRdb has only the in-frame clones, and not every one. The table shows 150,000 to 160,000 clones, with approximately 78% occurring only once. Sequenced input: peripheral blood. These receptors came from a man older than 75 with acute or convalescent COVID-19. Each CDR3 is given with its conserved first and last residue. A D gene is named only where the DNA matches it firmly. Not all rows give a size; the values are once, few, many and, for expanded clones, a class.

cdr3_aa: CASAGDEKLFF
cdr3_nt: TGCGCCAGCGCTGGAGATGAAAAACTGTTTTTT
d_call: NA
v_call: TRBV10-1
j_call: TRBJ1-4
clone_size: few

cdr3_aa: CASSLAVQSGYTF
cdr3_nt: TGTGCCAGCAGCTTGGCAGTACAAAGTGGCTACACCTTC
d_call: NA
v_call: TRBV5-4
j_call: TRBJ1-2
clone_size: few

cdr3_aa: CASSPSKSDYGYTF
cdr3_nt: TGTGCCAGTAGTCCCTCGAAGTCAGACTATGGCTACACCTTC
d_call: NA
v_call: TRBV19
j_call: TRBJ1-2
clone_size: few

cdr3_aa: CASSPRQSATNEKLFF
cdr3_nt: TGTGCCAGCAGCCCTAGACAGAGTGCAACTAATGAAAAACTGTTTTTT
d_call: NA
v_call: TRBV7-6
j_call: TRBJ1-4
clone_size: NA

cdr3_aa: CARLGQGVDYGYTF
cdr3_nt: TGTGCCAGACTGGGGCAGGGGGTCGACTATGGCTACACCTTC
d_call: TRBD1
v_call: TRBV2
j_call: TRBJ1-2
clone_size: many

cdr3_aa: CASSQDLAGISYNEQFF
cdr3_nt: TGTGCCAGCAGCCAAGATCTGGCAGGGATATCCTACAATGAGCAGTTCTTC
d_call: NA
v_call: TRBV14
j_call: TRBJ2-1
clone_size: NA

cdr3_aa: CASSPGGGIQETQYF
cdr3_nt: TGTGCCAGCAGCCCGGGCGGGGGGATCCAAGAGACCCAGTACTTC
d_call: TRBD2
v_call: TRBV5-4
j_call: TRBJ2-5
clone_size: NA

cdr3_aa: CATSTDRAHEKLFF
cdr3_nt: TGTGCCACCAGCACCGACAGGGCCCACGAAAAACTGTTTTTT
d_call: TRBD1
v_call: TRBV15
j_call: TRBJ1-4
clone_size: NA

cdr3_aa: CASSNLGTGGNIQYF
cdr3_nt: TGTGCCAGTAGTAACCTCGGGACAGGTGGCAACATTCAGTACTTC
d_call: TRBD1
v_call: TRBV19
j_call: TRBJ2-4
clone_size: NA

cdr3_aa: CSGGRDPGGVYTF
cdr3_nt: TGCAGCGGCGGCCGGGATCCGGGGGGGGTCTACACCTTC
d_call: NA
v_call: TRBV29-1
j_call: TRBJ1-2
clone_size: NA

cdr3_aa: CASSLTGASTDTQYF
cdr3_nt: TGTGCCAGCAGCTTGACAGGGGCCAGCACAGATACGCAGTATTTT
d_call: TRBD1
v_call: TRBV5-8
j_call: TRBJ2-3
clone_size: NA

cdr3_aa: CASSLNEYGYTF
cdr3_nt: TGTGCCAGCAGCTTGAATGAGTATGGCTACACCTTC
d_call: NA
v_call: TRBV5-4
j_call: TRBJ1-2
clone_size: NA

cdr3_aa: CASRGQGVGELFF
cdr3_nt: TGTGCCAGCAGGGGACAGGGAGTCGGGGAGCTGTTTTTT
d_call: TRBD1
v_call: TRBV6-5
j_call: TRBJ2-2
clone_size: once

cdr3_aa: CASTKGQGVGTGELFF
cdr3_nt: TGTGCCAGTACGAAGGGACAGGGAGTAGGCACCGGGGAGCTGTTTTTT
d_call: TRBD1
v_call: TRBV19
j_call: TRBJ2-2
clone_size: NA

cdr3_aa: CASSLSGGANEQFF
cdr3_nt: TGTGCCAGCAGCCTTAGCGGGGGGGCCAATGAGCAGTTCTTC
d_call: TRBD2
v_call: TRBV7-2
j_call: TRBJ2-1
clone_size: NA

cdr3_aa: CASSMPGGFTATNEKLFF
cdr3_nt: TGTGCCAGTAGCATGCCGGGGGGATTCACAGCAACTAATGAAAAACTGTTTTTT
d_call: NA
v_call: TRBV19
j_call: TRBJ1-4
clone_size: NA

cdr3_aa: CASSDETGGYNEQFF
cdr3_nt: TGCGCCAGCAGTGACGAGACAGGGGGATACAATGAGCAGTTCTTC
d_call: TRBD1
v_call: TRBV10-2
j_call: TRBJ2-1
clone_size: NA

cdr3_aa: CASSQDVQAYGYTF
cdr3_nt: TGTGCCAGCAGCCAAGATGTACAGGCGTATGGCTACACCTTC
d_call: NA
v_call: TRBV3-1/TRBV3-2
j_call: TRBJ1-2
clone_size: NA

cdr3_aa: CASTPGGTGNGYTF
cdr3_nt: TGTGCCAGTACCCCAGGGGGTACAGGGAATGGCTACACCTTC
d_call: TRBD1
v_call: TRBV19
j_call: TRBJ1-2
clone_size: NA

cdr3_aa: CATSRKGLAGAFRKYNEQFF
cdr3_nt: TGTGCCACCAGCAGGAAGGGACTAGCGGGGGCCTTTAGGAAGTACAATGAGCAGTTCTTC
d_call: TRBD2
v_call: TRBV15
j_call: TRBJ2-1
clone_size: NA

cdr3_aa: CASSLEENSPLHF
cdr3_nt: TGTGCCAGCAGTTTAGAGGAGAATTCACCCCTCCACTTT
d_call: NA
v_call: TRBV12-3/TRBV12-4
j_call: TRBJ1-6
clone_size: NA

cdr3_aa: CAITVSQGADTQYF
cdr3_nt: TGTGCCATCACAGTCAGCCAAGGGGCAGATACGCAGTATTTT
d_call: NA
v_call: TRBV10-3
j_call: TRBJ2-3
clone_size: NA

cdr3_aa: CAISESLTGAYGYTF
cdr3_nt: TGTGCCATCAGTGAGTCGCTCACAGGGGCCTATGGCTACACCTTC
d_call: TRBD1
v_call: TRBV10-3
j_call: TRBJ1-2
clone_size: NA

cdr3_aa: CSVESRTGKDTQYF
cdr3_nt: TGCAGCGTTGAATCCCGGACCGGGAAAGATACGCAGTATTTT
d_call: NA
v_call: TRBV29-1
j_call: TRBJ2-3
clone_size: NA

cdr3_aa: CAISEDGDYGYTF
cdr3_nt: TGTGCCATCAGTGAAGACGGGGACTATGGCTACACCTTC
d_call: NA
v_call: TRBV10-3
j_call: TRBJ1-2
clone_size: once

cdr3_aa: CASSRGNEAFF
cdr3_nt: TGTGCCAGCAGCCGAGGAAATGAAGCTTTCTTT
d_call: NA
v_call: TRBV3-1/TRBV3-2
j_call: TRBJ1-1
clone_size: NA

cdr3_aa: CASRTRETGKDHGYTF
cdr3_nt: TGTGCCAGCAGAACCCGCGAGACAGGGAAGGATCATGGCTACACCTTC
d_call: TRBD1
v_call: TRBV7-8
j_call: TRBJ1-2
clone_size: NA

cdr3_aa: CASSEGQMNTEAFF
cdr3_nt: TGTGCCAGTAGTGAGGGACAGATGAACACTGAAGCTTTCTTT
d_call: TRBD1
v_call: TRBV19
j_call: TRBJ1-1
clone_size: NA

cdr3_aa: CASSHSNQPQHF
cdr3_nt: TGTGCCAGCAGTCATAGCAATCAGCCCCAGCATTTT
d_call: NA
v_call: TRBV6-1
j_call: TRBJ1-5
clone_size: NA

cdr3_aa: CASSFQGAEEKLFF
cdr3_nt: TGCGCCAGCAGCTTCCAGGGGGCGGAGGAAAAACTGTTTTTT
d_call: TRBD1
v_call: TRBV5-1
j_call: TRBJ1-4
clone_size: NA

cdr3_aa: CASSRRAADSYNEQFF
cdr3_nt: TGTGCCAGCAGCCGGCGAGCAGCGGACTCCTACAATGAGCAGTTCTTC
d_call: NA
v_call: TRBV5-6
j_call: TRBJ2-1
clone_size: NA

cdr3_aa: CATSRDMYGYTF
cdr3_nt: TGTGCCACCAGCAGGGACATGTATGGCTACACCTTC
d_call: NA
v_call: TRBV24-1
j_call: TRBJ1-2
clone_size: NA

cdr3_aa: CSVDRTGQETQYF
cdr3_nt: TGCAGCGTGGACAGGACAGGGCAAGAGACCCAGTACTTC
d_call: TRBD1
v_call: TRBV29-1
j_call: TRBJ2-5
clone_size: NA

cdr3_aa: CASSLGVGEQFF
cdr3_nt: TGTGCCAGCAGCCTAGGGGTCGGTGAGCAGTTCTTC
d_call: NA
v_call: TRBV6-5
j_call: TRBJ2-1
clone_size: NA

cdr3_aa: CASSLDGGVSPLHF
cdr3_nt: TGTGCCAGCAGCTTAGACGGAGGGGTTTCACCCCTCCACTTT
d_call: NA
v_call: TRBV11-1
j_call: TRBJ1-6
clone_size: NA

cdr3_aa: CATGDSTGELFF
cdr3_nt: TGTGCCACCGGGGACAGCACCGGGGAGCTGTTTTTT
d_call: TRBD1
v_call: TRBV24-1
j_call: TRBJ2-2
clone_size: NA

cdr3_aa: CASSDSLGRNNEQFF
cdr3_nt: TGTGCCAGCAGCGACTCCCTGGGGAGGAACAATGAGCAGTTCTTC
d_call: NA
v_call: TRBV7-9
j_call: TRBJ2-1
clone_size: many

cdr3_aa: CASSPGTAQAGNTIYF
cdr3_nt: TGTGCCAGCTCACCCGGGACAGCCCAGGCGGGAAACACCATATATTTT
d_call: TRBD1
v_call: TRBV18
j_call: TRBJ1-3
clone_size: NA

cdr3_aa: CASSAVQGSTEAFF
cdr3_nt: TGTGCCAGCAGTGCTGTTCAGGGGAGCACTGAAGCTTTCTTT
d_call: NA
v_call: TRBV25-1
j_call: TRBJ1-1
clone_size: NA

cdr3_aa: CASSFTPGYEQYF
cdr3_nt: TGTGCCAGCAGCTTTACCCCCGGGTACGAGCAGTACTTC
d_call: NA
v_call: TRBV7-2
j_call: TRBJ2-7
clone_size: NA

cdr3_aa: CASSVRDRGTNTEAFF
cdr3_nt: TGTGCCAGCAGCGTCCGGGACAGGGGGACGAACACTGAAGCTTTCTTT
d_call: TRBD1
v_call: TRBV4-2
j_call: TRBJ1-1
clone_size: few

cdr3_aa: CASSISGSYTEAFF
cdr3_nt: TGTGCCAGCAGCATCTCGGGGTCTTACACTGAAGCTTTCTTT
d_call: NA
v_call: TRBV9
j_call: TRBJ1-1
clone_size: NA

cdr3_aa: CASSLRAGGVTGELFF
cdr3_nt: TGTGCCAGCAGCCTCAGAGCGGGGGGGGTCACCGGGGAGCTGTTTTTT
d_call: TRBD2
v_call: TRBV11-1
j_call: TRBJ2-2
clone_size: NA

cdr3_aa: CASSEFGVNTEAFF
cdr3_nt: TGTGCCAGCAGTGAGTTCGGGGTGAACACTGAAGCTTTCTTT
d_call: NA
v_call: TRBV25-1
j_call: TRBJ1-1
clone_size: NA

cdr3_aa: CASSLDPVGPEETQYF
cdr3_nt: TGCGCCAGCAGCTTGGATCCCGTGGGCCCAGAAGAGACCCAGTACTTC
d_call: NA
v_call: TRBV5-1
j_call: TRBJ2-5
clone_size: NA

cdr3_aa: CASSRRLAGAGDTQYF
cdr3_nt: TGTGCCAGCAGCCGACGACTAGCGGGGGCGGGAGATACGCAGTATTTT
d_call: TRBD2
v_call: TRBV3-1/TRBV3-2
j_call: TRBJ2-3
clone_size: NA

cdr3_aa: CASSIWTGDRETQYF
cdr3_nt: TGTGCCAGTAGTATATGGACAGGGGATCGGGAGACCCAGTACTTC
d_call: TRBD1
v_call: TRBV19
j_call: TRBJ2-5
clone_size: NA

cdr3_aa: CASRSGLAAQETQYF
cdr3_nt: TGTGCCAGCAGATCAGGACTAGCGGCACAAGAGACCCAGTACTTC
d_call: TRBD2
v_call: TRBV27
j_call: TRBJ2-5
clone_size: NA

cdr3_aa: CASSHRSAGELFF
cdr3_nt: TGTGCCAGTAGTCACCGGTCCGCCGGGGAGCTGTTTTTT
d_call: NA
v_call: TRBV19
j_call: TRBJ2-2
clone_size: NA

cdr3_aa: CASSSHRGGPRGYTF
cdr3_nt: TGTGCCAGCAGCTCTCATCGGGGGGGACCTCGGGGCTACACCTTC
d_call: NA
v_call: TRBV7-2
j_call: TRBJ1-2
clone_size: NA

cdr3_aa: CASRDRGSGGRTDTQYF
cdr3_nt: TGTGCCAGTAGGGACAGGGGGAGCGGGGGTCGCACAGATACGCAGTATTTT
d_call: TRBD1
v_call: TRBV19
j_call: TRBJ2-3
clone_size: NA